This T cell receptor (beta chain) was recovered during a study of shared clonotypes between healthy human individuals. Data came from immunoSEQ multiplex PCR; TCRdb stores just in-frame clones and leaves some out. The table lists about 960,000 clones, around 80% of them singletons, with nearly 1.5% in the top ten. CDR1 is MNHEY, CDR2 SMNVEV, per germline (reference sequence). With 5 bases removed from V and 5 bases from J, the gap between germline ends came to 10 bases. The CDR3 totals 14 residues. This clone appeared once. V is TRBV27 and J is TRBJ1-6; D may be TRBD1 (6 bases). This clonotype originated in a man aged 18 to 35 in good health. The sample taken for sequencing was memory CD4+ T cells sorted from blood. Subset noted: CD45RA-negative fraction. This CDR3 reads CASSEKGDNSPLHF. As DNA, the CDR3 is TGTGCCAGCAGTGAGAAGGGGGATAATTCACCCCTCCACTTT.